The 18 T cell receptor beta chains given below trace back to one sample, sequenced in a study of blood T cells in healthy people across ages. For the second PCR, which ran for roughly 6 to 11 cycles, a sample-barcoded 5' primer and a J-beta primer mix were used. In TCRdb, the 5' RACE reads were re-called with MiXCR into one record per CDR3 protein. Of around 820,000 distinct CDR3 sequences listed, around 25% are singletons. These data also featured in a second study, about T cells of mothers and their children.

Sequencing input: blood. These receptors originate from a boy aged 10-17 years in good health.

The genes are TRBV5-6 and TRBJ1-4; the D gene is possibly TRBD1 (5 bases). CDR3 length: 15 residues. In germline, CDR1 is SGHDT, CDR2 YYEEEE. Trimming took 3 bases from V and 8 from J, leaving 17 bases between them. DNA for the CDR3: TGTGCCAGCAGCTCGCCAAGGGACTTAAAGGAAAAACTGTTTTTT. Its translation: CASSSPRDLKEKLFF.

The chain combines TRBV6-6 with TRBJ2-1; 8 bases map to TRBD1. Germline lookup yields CDR1 MNHNY and CDR2 SVGAGI (reference sequence). V lost 5 bases, J lost 6 bases, and 9 bases stayed unmatched. The CDR3 extends over 15 amino acids. The CDR3 DNA reads as TGTGCCAGCAGTAGGGGGACAGGAATTTCCAATGAGCAGTTCTTC. Its protein product is CASSRGTGISNEQFF.

The V call is TRBV7-3, the J call TRBJ1-2; TRBD1 aligns across 8 bases. There are 14 residues in the CDR3. In germline, CDR1 is SGHTA, CDR2 FQGTGA. The J segment lost 7 bases and the V segment lost 5 bases, leaving 9 bases of the junction unmatched. CDR3 nucleotide sequence: TGTGCCAGCAGCGCATCCGGGACAGGAGTTGGCTACACCTTC. It encodes CASSASGTGVGYTF.

V and J are TRBV28 and TRBJ1-5; D is undetermined. The CDR3 consists of 15 residues. Germline CDR1 is MDHEN and CDR2 is SYDVKM. V was trimmed by 8 bases and J by 0 bases, leaving 14 bases between them. CDR3 in DNA: TGTGCCAGCCTTCTTACCCGACCTAGCAATCAGCCCCAGCATTTT. Protein product: CASLLTRPSNQPQHF.

This clonotype was seen only a few times. V is TRBV6-2 or TRBV6-3 and J is TRBJ1-2; 7 nucleotides align to TRBD1. CDR1 is MNHEY, CDR2 SVGEGT, per germline. CDR3 length equals 13 residues. The V and J ends lost 6 bases and 4 bases, in that order; junction bases with no gene match: 5. CDR3 in amino acids: CASSQDRPYGYTF. The DNA for the CDR3 is TGTGCCAGCAGCCAGGACAGGCCCTATGGCTACACCTTC.

This clonotype was observed a few times. The rearrangement uses TRBV9 and TRBJ2-1, with D possibly TRBD1 on 6 matching bases. The germline gives CDR1 SGDLS, CDR2 YYNGEE. V dropped 1 base and J dropped 4 bases, with 9 bases sitting between them. The CDR3 has 14 amino acids. The CDR3 DNA reads as TGTGCCAGCAGCGTAACAGGGCTATACAATGAGCAGTTCTTC. Protein product: CASSVTGLYNEQFF.

The V call is TRBV7-2, the J call TRBJ2-5; the D is unclear. V lost 2 bases, J lost 1 base, and 8 bases lay in between. Germline V CDR1 and CDR2: SGHTA, FQGNSA. CDR3 size: 14 residues. CDR3 DNA: TGTGCCAGCAGCTTATCGAGCCTCCAAGAGACCCAGTACTTC. This gives the protein CASSLSSLQETQYF.

The chain carries TRBV7-9 and TRBJ2-5; D remains ambiguous. With 4 bases removed from V and 3 bases from J, the gap between germline ends came to 15 bases. CDR1 is SEHNR and CDR2 is FQNEAQ in the germline V gene (reference sequence). The CDR3 spans 15 residues. As DNA, the CDR3 is TGTGCCAGCAGCTCCCGCCTCAGTCTGGAAGAGACCCAGTACTTC. It specifies CASSSRLSLEETQYF.

This clonotype was seen a handful of times. The chain couples TRBV12-3 or TRBV12-4 to TRBJ2-7; a weak D match, TRBD1 (5 bases). V was cut by 7 bases and J by 2 bases, with 15 bases left in between. This CDR3 is built from 14 residues. In DNA, the CDR3 is TGTGCCAGCAATACAGGTACAGAGCCCTACGAGCAGTACTTC. Its translation is CASNTGTEPYEQYF.

The chain employs TRBV5-1 and TRBJ2-7; D is undetermined. The V and J ends lost 2 bases and 6 bases respectively, with 18 bases between them. The CDR3 sequence is 15 residues long. The germline V gene encodes CDR1 SGHRS and CDR2 YFSETQ. The CDR3 coding sequence is TGCGCCAGCAGCTTACAGCGAGAAATACTTAGCGAGCAGTACTTC. This gives the protein CASSLQREILSEQYF. Filled out from reference TRBV5-1 and TRBJ2-7, the complete variable domain reads KAGVTQTPRYLIKTRGQQVTLSCSPISGHRSVSWYQQTPGQGLQFLFEYFSETQRNKGNFPGRFSGRQFSNSRSEMNVSTLELGDSALYLCASSLQREILSEQYFGPGTRLTVT.

This clonotype has a handful of counts. The chain recombines TRBV7-8 with TRBJ2-5; TRBD2 matches 9 bases. With V trimmed by 1 base and J by 0 bases, 3 bases remained unmatched. There are 16 residues in the CDR3. Germline assignment: CDR1 SGHVS and CDR2 FQNEAQ. In DNA form, the CDR3 reads TGTGCCAGCAGCTTAGGGGCGGGAGGGTACCAAGAGACCCAGTACTTC. Translated: CASSLGAGGYQETQYF. The full variable domain, completed using reference TRBV7-8 and TRBJ2-5, is GAGVSQSPRYKVAKRGQDVALRCDPISGHVSLFWYQQALGQGPEFLTYFQNEAQLDKSGLPSDRFFAERPEGSVSTLKIQRTQQEDSAVYLCASSLGAGGYQETQYFGPGTRLLVL.

The rearrangement links TRBV12-3 or TRBV12-4 to TRBJ2-5; D tentatively fits TRBD1 or TRBD2 (5 bases each). The CDR3 contains 14 residues. The germline V and J ends were trimmed by 6 bases and 5 bases, with 16 bases remaining between them. In DNA, the CDR3 is TGTGCCAGCAGCACAGAAGAGGGGACGGAGACCCAGTACTTC. This sequence encodes CASSTEEGTETQYF.

The chain uses TRBV27 and TRBJ1-2, with TRBD1 matching over 10 bases. J gave up 6 bases and V 3 bases, and 4 bases lay outside the gene matches. CDR3 length: 14 residues. Germline V gene data show CDR1 as MNHEY and CDR2 as SMNVEV (reference sequence). In DNA, the CDR3 is TGTGCCAGCAGTTTTTTTGGGACAGGGGATGGCTACACCTTC. It specifies CASSFFGTGDGYTF.

This clonotype turned up a few times. This chain uses TRBV27 with TRBJ2-7, with TRBD1 matching over 7 bases. CDR1 is MNHEY and CDR2 is SMNVEV in the germline V gene (reference sequence). V was pared by 7 bases and J by 4 bases, with 7 bases of the junction left unmatched. CDR3 length: 13 residues. The CDR3 DNA sequence: TGTGCCAGCATGAGGGGCAGGGGGTACGAGCAGTACTTC. It is translated as CASMRGRGYEQYF.

The chain combines TRBV20-1 with TRBJ2-6, with 10 bases identical to TRBD1. The germline V gene encodes CDR1 DFQATT and CDR2 SNEGSKA (reference sequence). The CDR3 loop spans 15 amino acids. With V trimmed by 4 bases and J by 2 bases, 2 bases remained unmatched. CDR3 bases: TGCAGTGCTACGGACAGGGGGGCTGGGGCCAACGTCCTGACTTTC. Protein sequence: CSATDRGAGANVLTF.

This chain links TRBV28 with TRBJ1-5; no clear D gene. Trimming removed 7 bases at V and 4 bases at J, with 14 bases between. The CDR3 extends over 14 amino acids. From germline, CDR1 is MDHEN and CDR2 SYDVKM. For the CDR3, the DNA is TGTGCCAGCACCGTAGGGTCCCGGAATCAGCCCCAGCATTTT. Its protein is CASTVGSRNQPQHF.

This clonotype has at least ten counts. The chain is built from TRBV6-1 and TRBJ2-1, with a tentative D call TRBD1 (6 bases). This CDR3 is 14 amino acids long. Per the germline V gene, CDR1 is MNHNS and CDR2 is SASEGT. Deletions cut 6 bases from V and 2 bases from J, with 11 bases between. In nucleotides, the CDR3 is TGTGCCAGCAGCCCCAGGGGCCCCTACAATGAGCAGTTCTTC. It is translated as CASSPRGPYNEQFF.

The chain employs TRBV18 and TRBJ1-3; D is perhaps TRBD1 (6 bases). Deletions cut 4 bases from V and 2 bases from J, with 9 bases between. Germline assignment: CDR1 KGHSH and CDR2 LQKENI. There are 14 residues in the CDR3. CDR3 amino acids: CASSRQEAGNTIYF. DNA for the CDR3: TGTGCCAGCTCACGACAGGAAGCTGGAAACACCATATATTTT.